This T cell receptor (beta chain) was captured by sequencing in a study of tumor-infiltrating lymphocytes in primary liver carcinoma. Overall study context: Both sexes were represented among patients, who were 30 to 69 years old.

The J segment lost 6 bases and the V segment lost 2 bases, leaving 9 bases of the junction unmatched. The CDR3 spans 16 residues. Germline lookup yields CDR1 KGHSH and CDR2 LQKENI. A few counts support this clonotype. What it recognizes is unknown. The authors made TCR beta cDNA from 400 to 600 ng total RNA with a constant-region primer. Libraries of TCR beta came from three nested multiplex PCR rounds with slightly modified ARM-PCR. A C-beta reverse primer was combined with TRBV1-TRBV30 forward primers in the first two PCR rounds, and each round had around 10 cycles. TCRdb used MiXCR to reprocess the multiplex PCR reads, holding one entry per CDR3 protein. The table has 90,000 to 150,000 distinct CDR3 sequences, 65% to 75% seen once. Extraction of RNA together with DNA used about 18-30 mg of unsorted bulk tissue. Whole-study findings and limits: The 250 largest clones made up significantly more of tumor than blood repertoires (p = 0.039). Tumor-adjacent and tumor-blood pairs showed less overlap than tumor region pairs.

This clonotype originated in a woman aged 60 to 75 with primary liver carcinoma and hepatitis B virus infection. The J gene is TRBJ2-1, the V gene TRBV18, with 8 bases fitting TRBD2. The sample comprised tumor-adjacent normal liver tissue. DNA for the CDR3: TGTGCCAGCTCACCAGGGGGTAGCGGGACCTCCAATGAGCAGTTCTTC. It encodes CASSPGGSGTSNEQFF.